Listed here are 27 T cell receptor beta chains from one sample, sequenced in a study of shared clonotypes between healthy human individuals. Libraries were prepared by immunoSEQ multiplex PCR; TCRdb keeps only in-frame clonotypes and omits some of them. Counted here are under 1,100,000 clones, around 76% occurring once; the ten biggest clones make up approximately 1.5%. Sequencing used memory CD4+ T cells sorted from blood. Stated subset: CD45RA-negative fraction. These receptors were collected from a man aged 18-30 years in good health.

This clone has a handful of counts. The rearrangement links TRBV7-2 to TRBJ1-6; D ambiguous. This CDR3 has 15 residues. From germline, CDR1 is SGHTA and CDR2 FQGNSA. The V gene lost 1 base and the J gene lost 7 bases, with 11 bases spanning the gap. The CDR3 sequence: CASSLVINGNSPLHF. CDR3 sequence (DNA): TGTGCCAGCAGCTTAGTCATAAACGGGAATTCACCCCTCCACTTT.

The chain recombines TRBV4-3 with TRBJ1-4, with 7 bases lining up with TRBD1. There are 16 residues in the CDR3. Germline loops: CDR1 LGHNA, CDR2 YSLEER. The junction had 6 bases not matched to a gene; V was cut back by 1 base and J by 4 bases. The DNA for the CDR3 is TGCGCCAGCAGCCAAGCCATAACAGGGGTTAATGAAAAACTGTTTTTT. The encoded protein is CASSQAITGVNEKLFF.

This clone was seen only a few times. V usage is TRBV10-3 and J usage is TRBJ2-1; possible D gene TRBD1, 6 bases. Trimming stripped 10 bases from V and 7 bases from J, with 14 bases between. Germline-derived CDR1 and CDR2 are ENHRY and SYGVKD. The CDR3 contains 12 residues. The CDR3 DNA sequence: TGTGCCAACGGGGACAACATTAATGAGCAGTTCTTC. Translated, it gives CANGDNINEQFF.

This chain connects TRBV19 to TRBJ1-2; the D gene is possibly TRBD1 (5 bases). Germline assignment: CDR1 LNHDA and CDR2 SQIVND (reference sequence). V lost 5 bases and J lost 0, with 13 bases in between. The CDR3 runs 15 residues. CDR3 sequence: CASSPPPGSNYGYTF. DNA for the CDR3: TGTGCCAGTAGTCCCCCCCCAGGGTCTAACTATGGCTACACCTTC. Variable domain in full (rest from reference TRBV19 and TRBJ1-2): DGGITQSPKYLFRKEGQNVTLSCEQNLNHDAMYWYRQDPGQGLRLIYYSQIVNDFQKGDIAEGYSVSREKKESFPLTVTSAQKNPTAFYLCASSPPPGSNYGYTFGSGTRLTVV.

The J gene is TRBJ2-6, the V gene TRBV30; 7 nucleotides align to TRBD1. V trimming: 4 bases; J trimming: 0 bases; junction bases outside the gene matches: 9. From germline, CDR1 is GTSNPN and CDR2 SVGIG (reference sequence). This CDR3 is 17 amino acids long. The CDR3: CAWNAGGSSSGANVLTF. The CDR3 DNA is TGTGCCTGGAATGCAGGGGGAAGCTCCTCTGGGGCCAACGTCCTGACTTTC.

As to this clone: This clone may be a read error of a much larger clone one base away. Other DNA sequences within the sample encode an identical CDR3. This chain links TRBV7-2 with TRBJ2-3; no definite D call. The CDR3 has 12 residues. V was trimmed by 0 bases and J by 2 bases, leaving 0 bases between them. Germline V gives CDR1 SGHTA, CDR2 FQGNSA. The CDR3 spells CASSLATDTQYF. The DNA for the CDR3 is TGTGCCAGCAGCTTAGCCACAGATACGCAGTATTTT.

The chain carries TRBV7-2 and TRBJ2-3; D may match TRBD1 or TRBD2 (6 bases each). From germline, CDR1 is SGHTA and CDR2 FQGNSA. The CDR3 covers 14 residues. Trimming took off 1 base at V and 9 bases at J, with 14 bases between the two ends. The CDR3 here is CASSLGALGGTQYF. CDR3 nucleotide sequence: TGTGCCAGCAGCTTAGGGGCCCTCGGGGGCACGCAGTATTTT.

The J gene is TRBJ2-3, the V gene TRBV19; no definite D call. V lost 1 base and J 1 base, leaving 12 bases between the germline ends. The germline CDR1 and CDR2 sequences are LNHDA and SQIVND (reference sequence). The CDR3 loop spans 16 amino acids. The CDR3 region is CASSIALIAGTDTQYF. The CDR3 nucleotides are TGTGCCAGTAGTATAGCCCTCATCGCGGGCACAGATACGCAGTATTTT.

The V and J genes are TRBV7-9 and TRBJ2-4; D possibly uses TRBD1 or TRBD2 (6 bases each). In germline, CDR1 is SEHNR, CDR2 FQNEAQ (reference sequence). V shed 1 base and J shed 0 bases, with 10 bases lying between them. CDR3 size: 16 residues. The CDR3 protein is CASSLEGGTAKNIQYF. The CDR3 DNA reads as TGTGCCAGCAGCTTAGAGGGGGGTACAGCCAAAAACATTCAGTACTTC.

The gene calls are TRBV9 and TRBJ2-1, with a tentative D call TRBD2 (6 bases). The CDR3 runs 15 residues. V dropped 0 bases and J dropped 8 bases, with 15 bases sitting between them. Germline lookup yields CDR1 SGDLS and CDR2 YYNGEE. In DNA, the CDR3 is TGTGCCAGCAGCGTAGAGGGAGGTCGTATGGATGAGCAGTTCTTC. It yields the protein CASSVEGGRMDEQFF. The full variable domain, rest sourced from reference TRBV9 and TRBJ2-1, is DSGVTQTPKHLITATGQRVTLRCSPRSGDLSVYWYQQSLDQGLQFLIQYYNGEERAKGNILERFSAQQFPDLHSELNLSSLELGDSALYFCASSVEGGRMDEQFFGPGTRLTVL.

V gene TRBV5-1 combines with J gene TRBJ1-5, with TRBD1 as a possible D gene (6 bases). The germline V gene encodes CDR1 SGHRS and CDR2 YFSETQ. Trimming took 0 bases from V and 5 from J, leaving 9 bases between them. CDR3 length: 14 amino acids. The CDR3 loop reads CASSLVTGYQPQHF. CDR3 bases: TGCGCCAGCAGCTTGGTAACAGGGTATCAGCCCCAGCATTTT.

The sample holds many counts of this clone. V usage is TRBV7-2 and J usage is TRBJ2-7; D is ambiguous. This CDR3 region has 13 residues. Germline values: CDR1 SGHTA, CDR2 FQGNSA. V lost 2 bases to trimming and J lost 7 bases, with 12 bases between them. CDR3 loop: CASSLNPTGEQYF. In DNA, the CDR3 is TGTGCCAGCAGCTTAAATCCGACTGGAGAGCAGTACTTC. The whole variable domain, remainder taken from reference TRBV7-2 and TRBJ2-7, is GAGVSQSPSNKVTEKGKDVELRCDPISGHTALYWYRQSLGQGLEFLIYFQGNSAPDKSGLPSDRFSAERTGGSVSTLTIQRTQQEDSAVYLCASSLNPTGEQYFGPGTRLTVT.

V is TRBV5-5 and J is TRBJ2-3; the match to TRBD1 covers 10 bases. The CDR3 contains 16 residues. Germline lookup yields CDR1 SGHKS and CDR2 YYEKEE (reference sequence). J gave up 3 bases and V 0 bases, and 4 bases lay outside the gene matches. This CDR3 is CASSLEWGQGTDTQYF. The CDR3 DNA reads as TGTGCCAGCAGCTTGGAGTGGGGACAGGGGACAGATACGCAGTATTTT.

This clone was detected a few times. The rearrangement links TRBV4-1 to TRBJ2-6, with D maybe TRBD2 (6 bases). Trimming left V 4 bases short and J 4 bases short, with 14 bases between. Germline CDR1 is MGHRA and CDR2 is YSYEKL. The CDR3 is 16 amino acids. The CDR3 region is CASSPGGATGANVLTF. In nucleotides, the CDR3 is TGCGCCAGCAGCCCCGGAGGGGCAACCGGGGCCAACGTCCTGACTTTC.

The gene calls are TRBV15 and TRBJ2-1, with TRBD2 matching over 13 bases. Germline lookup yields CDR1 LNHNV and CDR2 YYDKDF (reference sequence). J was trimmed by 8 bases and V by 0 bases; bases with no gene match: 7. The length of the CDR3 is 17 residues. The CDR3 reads CATSRDKGTSGKDEQFF. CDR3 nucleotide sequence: TGTGCCACCAGCAGAGATAAGGGGACTAGCGGGAAGGATGAGCAGTTCTTC. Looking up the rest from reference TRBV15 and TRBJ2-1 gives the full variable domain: DAMVIQNPRYQVTQFGKPVTLSCSQTLNHNVMYWYQQKSSQAPKLLFHYYDKDFNNEADTPDNFQSRRPNTSFCFLDIRSPGLGDTAMYLCATSRDKGTSGKDEQFFGPGTRLTVL.

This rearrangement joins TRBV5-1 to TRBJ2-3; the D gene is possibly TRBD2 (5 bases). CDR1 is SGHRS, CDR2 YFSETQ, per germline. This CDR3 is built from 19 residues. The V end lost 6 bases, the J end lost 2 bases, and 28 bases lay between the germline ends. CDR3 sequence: CASTWGSGTKGYDTDTQYF. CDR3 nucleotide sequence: TGCGCCAGCACCTGGGGATCGGGAACAAAAGGGTACGACACAGATACGCAGTATTTT.

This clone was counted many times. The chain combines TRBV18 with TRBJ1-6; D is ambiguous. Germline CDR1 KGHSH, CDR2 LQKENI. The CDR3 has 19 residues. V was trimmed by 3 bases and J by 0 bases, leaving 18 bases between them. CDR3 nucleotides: TGTGCCAGCTCACCCCTCGGGCACGACGGAAGCTCCTATAATTCACCCCTCCACTTT. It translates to CASSPLGHDGSSYNSPLHF.

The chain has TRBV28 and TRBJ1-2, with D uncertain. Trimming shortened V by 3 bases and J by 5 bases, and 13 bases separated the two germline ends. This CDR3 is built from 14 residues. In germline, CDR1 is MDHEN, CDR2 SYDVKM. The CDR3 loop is CASSLSGILYGYTF. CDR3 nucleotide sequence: TGTGCCAGCAGTTTGTCCGGGATCTTATATGGCTACACCTTC.

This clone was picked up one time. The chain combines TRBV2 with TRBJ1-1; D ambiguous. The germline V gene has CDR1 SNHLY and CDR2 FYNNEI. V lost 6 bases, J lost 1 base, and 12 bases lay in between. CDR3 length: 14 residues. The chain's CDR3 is CASRLEIPNTEAFF. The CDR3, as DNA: TGTGCCAGCAGATTGGAAATTCCGAACACTGAAGCTTTCTTT.

As DNA, the CDR3 is TGTGCCAGCAGCCAGCGGGGTGGATACAATGAGCAGTTCTTC. Amino acids: CASSQRGGYNEQFF. This chain uses TRBV6-6 with TRBJ2-1; TRBD2 matches at 7 bases. J lost 4 bases, V lost 6 bases, and 6 bases had no gene match. The CDR3 extends over 14 amino acids. The germline V gene encodes CDR1 MNHNY and CDR2 SVGAGI (reference sequence).

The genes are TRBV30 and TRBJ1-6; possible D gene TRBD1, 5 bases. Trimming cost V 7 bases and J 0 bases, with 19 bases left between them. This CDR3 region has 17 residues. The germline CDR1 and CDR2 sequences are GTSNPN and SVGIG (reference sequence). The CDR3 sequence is CAYLGRGLSSYNSPLHF. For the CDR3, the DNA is TGTGCCTACCTCGGACGGGGGTTGAGCTCCTATAATTCACCCCTCCACTTT. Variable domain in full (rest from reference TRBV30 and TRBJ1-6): SQTIHQWPATLVQPVGSPLSLECTVEGTSNPNLYWYRQAAGRGLQLLFYSVGIGQISSEVPQNLSASRPQDRQFILSSKKLLLSDSGFYLCAYLGRGLSSYNSPLHFGNGTRLTVT.

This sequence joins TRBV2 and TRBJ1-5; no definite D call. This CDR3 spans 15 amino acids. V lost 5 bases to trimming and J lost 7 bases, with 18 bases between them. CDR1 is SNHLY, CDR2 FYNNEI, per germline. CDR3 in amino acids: CASSNSQAANQPQHF. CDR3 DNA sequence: TGTGCCAGCAGTAATTCGCAGGCGGCGAACCAGCCCCAGCATTTT.

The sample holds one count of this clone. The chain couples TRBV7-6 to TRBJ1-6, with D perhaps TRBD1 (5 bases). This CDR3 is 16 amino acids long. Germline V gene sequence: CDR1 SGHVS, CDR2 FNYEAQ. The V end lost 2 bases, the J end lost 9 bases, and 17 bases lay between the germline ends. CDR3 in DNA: TGTGCCAGCAGCTTACTGGGCGGGGGTAATGGTTCACCCCTCCACTTT. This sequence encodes CASSLLGGGNGSPLHF. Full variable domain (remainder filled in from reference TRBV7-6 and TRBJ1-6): GAGVSQSPRYKVTKRGQDVALRCDPISGHVSLYWYRQALGQGPEFLTYFNYEAQQDKSGLPNDRFSAERPEGSISTLTIQRTEQRDSAMYRCASSLLGGGNGSPLHFGNGTRLTVT.

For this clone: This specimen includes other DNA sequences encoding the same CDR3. CDR3 loop: CASSAGQISYGYTF. Here the CDR3 DNA reads TGTGCCAGCAGCGCGGGGCAGATTTCCTATGGCTACACCTTC. The chain couples TRBV7-6 to TRBJ1-2, with D possibly matching TRBD1 (5 bases). Germline V gene lookup returns CDR1 SGHVS and CDR2 FNYEAQ. The V end was cut by 5 bases, the J end by 4 bases, with 14 bases between. The CDR3 has 14 residues.

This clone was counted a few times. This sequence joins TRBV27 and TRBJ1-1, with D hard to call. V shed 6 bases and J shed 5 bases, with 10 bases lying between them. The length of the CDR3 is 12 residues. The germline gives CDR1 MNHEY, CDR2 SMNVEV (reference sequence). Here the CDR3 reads CASRHPGTEAFF. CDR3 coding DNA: TGTGCCAGCAGGCATCCGGGGACTGAAGCTTTCTTT.

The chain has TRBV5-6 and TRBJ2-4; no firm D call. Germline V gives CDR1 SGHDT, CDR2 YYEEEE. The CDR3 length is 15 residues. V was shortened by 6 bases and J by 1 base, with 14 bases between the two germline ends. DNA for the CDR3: TGTGCCAGCAACTCATTAACCCTGGCCAAAAACATTCAGTACTTC. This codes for CASNSLTLAKNIQYF.

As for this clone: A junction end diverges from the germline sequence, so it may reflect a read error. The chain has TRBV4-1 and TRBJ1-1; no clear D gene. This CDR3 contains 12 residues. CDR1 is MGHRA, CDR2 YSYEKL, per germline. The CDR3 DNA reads TGCGCCAGCAGCCAGAACGCGGCTTGGGTATCCTTT. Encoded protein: CASSQNAAWVSF.